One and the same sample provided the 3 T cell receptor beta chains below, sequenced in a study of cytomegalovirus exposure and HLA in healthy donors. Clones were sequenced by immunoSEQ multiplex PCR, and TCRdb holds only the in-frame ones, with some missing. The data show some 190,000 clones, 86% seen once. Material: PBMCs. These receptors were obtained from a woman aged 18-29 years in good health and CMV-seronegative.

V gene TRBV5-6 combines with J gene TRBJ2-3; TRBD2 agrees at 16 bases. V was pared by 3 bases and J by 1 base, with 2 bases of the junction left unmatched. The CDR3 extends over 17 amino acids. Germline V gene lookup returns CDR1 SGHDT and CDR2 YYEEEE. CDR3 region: CASSSGLAGGRTDTQYF. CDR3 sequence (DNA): TGTGCCAGCAGCTCGGGACTAGCGGGAGGGCGCACAGATACGCAGTATTTT.

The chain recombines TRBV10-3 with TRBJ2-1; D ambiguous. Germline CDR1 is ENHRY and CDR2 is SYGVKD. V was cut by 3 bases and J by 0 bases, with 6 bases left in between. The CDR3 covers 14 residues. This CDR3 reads CAISDRSSYNEQFF. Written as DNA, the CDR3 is TGTGCCATCAGTGACCGCAGCTCCTACAATGAGCAGTTCTTC.

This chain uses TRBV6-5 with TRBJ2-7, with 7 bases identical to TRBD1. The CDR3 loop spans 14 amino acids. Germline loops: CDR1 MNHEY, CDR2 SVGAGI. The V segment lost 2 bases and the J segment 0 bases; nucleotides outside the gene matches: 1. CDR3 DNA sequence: TGTGCCAGCAGTTACCGGGACAGCTCCTACGAGCAGTACTTC. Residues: CASSYRDSSYEQYF.